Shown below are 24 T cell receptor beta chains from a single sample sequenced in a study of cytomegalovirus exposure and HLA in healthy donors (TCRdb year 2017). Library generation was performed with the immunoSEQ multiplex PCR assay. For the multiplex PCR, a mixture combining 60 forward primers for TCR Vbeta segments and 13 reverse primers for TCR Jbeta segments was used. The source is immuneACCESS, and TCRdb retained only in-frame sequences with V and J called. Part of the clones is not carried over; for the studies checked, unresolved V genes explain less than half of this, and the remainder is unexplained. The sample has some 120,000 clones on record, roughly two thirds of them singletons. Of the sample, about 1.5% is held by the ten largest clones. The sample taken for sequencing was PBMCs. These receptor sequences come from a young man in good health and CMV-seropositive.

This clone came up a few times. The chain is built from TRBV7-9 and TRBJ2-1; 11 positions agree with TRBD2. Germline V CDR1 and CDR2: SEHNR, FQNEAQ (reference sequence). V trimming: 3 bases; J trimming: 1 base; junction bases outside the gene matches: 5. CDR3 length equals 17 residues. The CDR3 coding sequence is TGTGCCAGCAGCTTCCGACTAGCGGGACCATCCTACAATGAGCAGTTCTTC. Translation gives CASSFRLAGPSYNEQFF.

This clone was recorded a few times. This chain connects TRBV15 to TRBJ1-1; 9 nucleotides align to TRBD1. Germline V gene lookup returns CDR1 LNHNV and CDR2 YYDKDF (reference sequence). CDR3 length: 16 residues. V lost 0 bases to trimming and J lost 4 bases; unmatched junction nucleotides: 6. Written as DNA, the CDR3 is TGTGCCACCAGCAGAGATTACGGGACAGGGAGCACTGAAGCTTTCTTT. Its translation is CATSRDYGTGSTEAFF.

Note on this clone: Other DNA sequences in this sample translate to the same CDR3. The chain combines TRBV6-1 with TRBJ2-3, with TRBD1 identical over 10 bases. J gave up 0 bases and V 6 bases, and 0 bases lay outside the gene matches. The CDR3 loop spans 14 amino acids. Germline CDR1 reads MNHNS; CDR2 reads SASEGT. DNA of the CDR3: TGTGCCAGCAGGGGACAGGGGAGCACAGATACGCAGTATTTT. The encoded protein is CASRGQGSTDTQYF.

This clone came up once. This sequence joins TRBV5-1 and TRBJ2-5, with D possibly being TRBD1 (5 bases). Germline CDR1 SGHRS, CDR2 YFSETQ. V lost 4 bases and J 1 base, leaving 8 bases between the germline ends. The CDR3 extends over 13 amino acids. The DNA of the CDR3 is TGCGCCAGCAGCGATGACAGCCAAGAGACCCAGTACTTC. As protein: CASSDDSQETQYF.

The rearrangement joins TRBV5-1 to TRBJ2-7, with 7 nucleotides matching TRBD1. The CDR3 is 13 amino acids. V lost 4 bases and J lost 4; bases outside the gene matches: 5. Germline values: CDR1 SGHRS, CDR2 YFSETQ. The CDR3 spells CASSDRASYEQYF. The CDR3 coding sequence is TGCGCCAGCAGCGACAGGGCATCGTACGAGCAGTACTTC.

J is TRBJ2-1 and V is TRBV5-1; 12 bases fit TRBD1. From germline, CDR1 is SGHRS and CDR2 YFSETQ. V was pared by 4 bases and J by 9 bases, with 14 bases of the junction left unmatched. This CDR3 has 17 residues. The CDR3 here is CASSQGPTGQGAREQFF. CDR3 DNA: TGCGCCAGCAGCCAGGGTCCGACGGGACAGGGGGCACGTGAGCAGTTCTTC.

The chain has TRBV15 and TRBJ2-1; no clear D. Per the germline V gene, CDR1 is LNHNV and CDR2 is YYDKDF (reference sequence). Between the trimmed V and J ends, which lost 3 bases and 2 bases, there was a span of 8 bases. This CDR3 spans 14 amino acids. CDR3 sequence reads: CATSSGEAYNEQFF. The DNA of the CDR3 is TGTGCCACCAGCAGCGGTGAGGCCTACAATGAGCAGTTCTTC.

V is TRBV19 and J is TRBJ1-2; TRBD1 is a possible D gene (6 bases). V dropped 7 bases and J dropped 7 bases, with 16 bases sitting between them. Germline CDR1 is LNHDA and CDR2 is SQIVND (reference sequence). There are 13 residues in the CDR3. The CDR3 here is CASIGGDDGGYTF. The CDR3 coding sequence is TGTGCCAGTATAGGGGGTGACGACGGTGGCTACACCTTC.

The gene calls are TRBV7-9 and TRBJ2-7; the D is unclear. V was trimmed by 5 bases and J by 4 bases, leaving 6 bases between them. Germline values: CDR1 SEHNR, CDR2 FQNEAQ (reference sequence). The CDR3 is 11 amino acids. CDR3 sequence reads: CASSLQYEQYF. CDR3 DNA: TGTGCCAGCAGCCTACAGTACGAGCAGTACTTC.

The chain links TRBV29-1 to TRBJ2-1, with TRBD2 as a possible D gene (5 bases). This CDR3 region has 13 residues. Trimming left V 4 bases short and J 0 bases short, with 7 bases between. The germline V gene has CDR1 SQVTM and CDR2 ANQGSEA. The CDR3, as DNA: TGCAGCGTTGGGGAGAGCTCCTACAATGAGCAGTTCTTC. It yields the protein CSVGESSYNEQFF.

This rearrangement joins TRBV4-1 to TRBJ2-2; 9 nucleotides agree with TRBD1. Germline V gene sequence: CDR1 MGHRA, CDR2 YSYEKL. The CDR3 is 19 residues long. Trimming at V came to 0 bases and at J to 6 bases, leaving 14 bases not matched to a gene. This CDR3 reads CASSQDSHRGRLISGELFF. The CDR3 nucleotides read TGCGCCAGCAGCCAAGATTCCCACAGGGGGCGTCTGATATCCGGGGAGCTGTTTTTT.

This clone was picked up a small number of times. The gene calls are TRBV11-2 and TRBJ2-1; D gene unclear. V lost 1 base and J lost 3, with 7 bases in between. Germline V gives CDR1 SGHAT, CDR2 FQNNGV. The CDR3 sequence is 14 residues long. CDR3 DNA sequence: TGTGCCAGCAGCTTAGTTGGCAGCTACAATGAGCAGTTCTTC. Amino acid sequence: CASSLVGSYNEQFF.

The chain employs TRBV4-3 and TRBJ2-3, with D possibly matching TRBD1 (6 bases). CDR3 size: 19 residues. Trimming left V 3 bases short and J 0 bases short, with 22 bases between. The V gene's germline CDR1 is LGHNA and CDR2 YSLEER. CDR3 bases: TGCGCCAGCAGCCAGCCCCTCAGGGGAGCGGATTCTAGCACAGATACGCAGTATTTT. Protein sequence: CASSQPLRGADSSTDTQYF.

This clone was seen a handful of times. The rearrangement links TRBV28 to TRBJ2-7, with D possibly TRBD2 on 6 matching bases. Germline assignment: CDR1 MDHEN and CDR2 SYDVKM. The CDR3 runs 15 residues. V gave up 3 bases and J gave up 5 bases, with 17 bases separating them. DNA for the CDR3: TGTGCCAGCAGTTTGGCGGGGATCCTGGGGCACGAGCAGTACTTC. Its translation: CASSLAGILGHEQYF. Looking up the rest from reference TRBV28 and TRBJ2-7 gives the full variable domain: DVKVTQSSRYLVKRTGEKVFLECVQDMDHENMFWYRQDPGLGLRLIYFSYDVKMKEKGDIPEGYSVSREKKERFSLILESASTNQTSMYLCASSLAGILGHEQYFGPGTRLTVT.

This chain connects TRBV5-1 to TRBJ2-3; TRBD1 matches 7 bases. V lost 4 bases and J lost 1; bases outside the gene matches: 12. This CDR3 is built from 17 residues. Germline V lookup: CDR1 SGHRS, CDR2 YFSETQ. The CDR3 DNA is TGCGCCAGCAGCCGGAGGACAGGCTCTACTGGCACAGATACGCAGTATTTT. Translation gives CASSRRTGSTGTDTQYF.

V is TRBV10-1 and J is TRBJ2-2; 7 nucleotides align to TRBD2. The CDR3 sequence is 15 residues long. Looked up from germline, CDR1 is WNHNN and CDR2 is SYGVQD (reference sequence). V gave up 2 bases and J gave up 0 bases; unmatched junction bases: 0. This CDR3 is CASSEAGANTGELFF. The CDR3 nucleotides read TGCGCCAGCAGTGAGGCGGGAGCGAACACCGGGGAGCTGTTTTTT.

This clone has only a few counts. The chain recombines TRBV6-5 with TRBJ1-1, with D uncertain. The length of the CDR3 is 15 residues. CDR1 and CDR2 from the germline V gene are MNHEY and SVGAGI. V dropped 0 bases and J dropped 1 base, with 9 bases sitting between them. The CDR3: CASSYSLRQNTEAFF. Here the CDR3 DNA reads TGTGCCAGCAGTTACTCGCTGCGACAGAACACTGAAGCTTTCTTT.

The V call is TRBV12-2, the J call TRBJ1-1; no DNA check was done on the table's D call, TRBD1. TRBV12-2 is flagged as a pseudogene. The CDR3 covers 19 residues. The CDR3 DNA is TGTGCAAGTCGCTTAGTTTATAGACAGGGGGCGGCCGGGAACACTGAAGCTTTCTTT. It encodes CASRLVYRQGAAGNTEAFF.

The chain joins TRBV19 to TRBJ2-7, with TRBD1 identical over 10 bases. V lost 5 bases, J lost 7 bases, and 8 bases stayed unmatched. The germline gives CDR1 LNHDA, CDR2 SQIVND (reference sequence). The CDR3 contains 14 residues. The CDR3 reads CASSGWTGGGEQYF. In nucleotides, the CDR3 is TGTGCCAGTAGTGGATGGACAGGGGGGGGAGAGCAGTACTTC. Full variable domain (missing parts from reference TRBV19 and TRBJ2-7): DGGITQSPKYLFRKEGQNVTLSCEQNLNHDAMYWYRQDPGQGLRLIYYSQIVNDFQKGDIAEGYSVSREKKESFPLTVTSAQKNPTAFYLCASSGWTGGGEQYFGPGTRLTVT.

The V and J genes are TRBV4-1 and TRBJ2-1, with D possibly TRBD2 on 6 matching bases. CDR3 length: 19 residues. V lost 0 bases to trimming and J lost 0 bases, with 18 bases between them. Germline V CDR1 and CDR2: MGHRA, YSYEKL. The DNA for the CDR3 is TGCGCCAGCAGCCAAGATCTGGTTCAGGGAGGACGCTCCTACAATGAGCAGTTCTTC. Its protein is CASSQDLVQGGRSYNEQFF.

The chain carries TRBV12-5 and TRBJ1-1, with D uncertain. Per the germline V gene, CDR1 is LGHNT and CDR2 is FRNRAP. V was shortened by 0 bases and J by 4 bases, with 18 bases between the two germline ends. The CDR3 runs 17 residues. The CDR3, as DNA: TGTGCTAGTGGTTTGGTATTCGGGTTGCGTGCAGTCACTGAAGCTTTCTTT. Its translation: CASGLVFGLRAVTEAFF.

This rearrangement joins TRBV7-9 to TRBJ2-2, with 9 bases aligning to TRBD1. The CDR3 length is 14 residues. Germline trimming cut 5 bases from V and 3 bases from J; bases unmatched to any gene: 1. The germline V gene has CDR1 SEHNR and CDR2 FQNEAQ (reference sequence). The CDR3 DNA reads TGTGCCAGCAGCCGGACAGGGGACACCGGGGAGCTGTTTTTT. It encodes CASSRTGDTGELFF.

The CDR3 DNA sequence: TGTGCCAGCAGCAAACAGGTGTCCTACAATGAGCAGTTCTTC. It is translated as CASSKQVSYNEQFF. V and J are TRBV7-3 and TRBJ2-1; tentative D call: TRBD1 (5 bases). V was clipped by 5 bases and J by 1 base, with 9 bases between them. This CDR3 spans 14 amino acids. Germline assignment: CDR1 SGHTA and CDR2 FQGTGA.

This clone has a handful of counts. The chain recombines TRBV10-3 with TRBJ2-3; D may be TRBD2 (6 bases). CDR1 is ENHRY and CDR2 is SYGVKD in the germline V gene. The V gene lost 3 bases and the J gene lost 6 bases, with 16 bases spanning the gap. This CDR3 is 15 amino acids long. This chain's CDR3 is CAISDSGPGGDTQYF. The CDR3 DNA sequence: TGTGCCATCAGTGACTCGGGTCCCGGGGGTGATACGCAGTATTTT.